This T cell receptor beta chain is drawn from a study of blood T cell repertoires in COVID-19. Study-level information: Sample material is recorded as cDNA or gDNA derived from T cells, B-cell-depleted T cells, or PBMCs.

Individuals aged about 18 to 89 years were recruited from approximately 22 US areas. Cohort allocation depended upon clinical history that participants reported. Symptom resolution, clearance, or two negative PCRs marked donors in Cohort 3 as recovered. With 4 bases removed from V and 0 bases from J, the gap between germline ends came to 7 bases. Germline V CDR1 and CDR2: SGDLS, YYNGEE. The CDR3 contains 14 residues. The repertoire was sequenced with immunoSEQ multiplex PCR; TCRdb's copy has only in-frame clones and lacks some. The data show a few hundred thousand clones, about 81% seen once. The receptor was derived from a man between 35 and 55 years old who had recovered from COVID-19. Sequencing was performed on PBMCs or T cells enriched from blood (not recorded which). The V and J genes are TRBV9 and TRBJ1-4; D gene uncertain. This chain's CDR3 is CASSQTATNEKLFF. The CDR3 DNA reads TGTGCCAGCAGCCAAACAGCAACTAATGAAAAACTGTTTTTT.